This entry lists 25 T cell receptor beta chains sequenced from one sample in a study of CD8 T cells in Susac syndrome. About 0.5 to 1 ug RNA was reverse transcribed with random hexamers. TCRdb reanalysed the immunoSEQ multiplex PCR reads using MiXCR and keeps one entry per CDR3 protein. This table has approximately 300,000 distinct CDR3 sequences, 70% to 90% appearing once. Specimen: CD8+ T cells from PBMCs. Receptors were obtained from a human donor with multiple sclerosis.

The rearrangement uses TRBV27 and TRBJ2-2, with D unclear. V lost 3 bases and J 9 bases, leaving 11 bases between the germline ends. CDR1 is MNHEY and CDR2 is SMNVEV in the germline V gene (reference sequence). CDR3 length equals 13 residues. The CDR3 DNA reads TGTGCCAGCAGTTTCTTTATGGCGAGGGAGCTGTTTTTT. It encodes CASSFFMARELFF.

The chain recombines TRBV13 with TRBJ2-6; D call uncertain. This CDR3 is built from 15 residues. CDR1 is PRHDT and CDR2 is FYEKMQ in the germline V gene (reference sequence). Trimming pared 1 base from V and 1 base from J, leaving 5 bases between. CDR3: CASSLVPSGANVLTF. CDR3 nucleotide sequence: TGTGCCAGCAGCTTAGTGCCATCTGGGGCCAACGTCCTGACTTTC.

The V call is TRBV7-9, the J call TRBJ2-7, with a weak D call TRBD1 (6 bases). Trimming stripped 5 bases from V and 3 bases from J, with 14 bases between. Germline lookup yields CDR1 SEHNR and CDR2 FQNEAQ (reference sequence). The CDR3 covers 14 residues. This chain's CDR3 is CASSPPGDLYEQYF. The CDR3 DNA follows: TGTGCCAGCAGCCCTCCAGGGGATCTCTACGAGCAGTACTTC.

A single count supports this clonotype. The CDR3 nucleotides are TGTGCCAGCAGCGTAGCCCTGGGAGCGGGGTACGAGCAGTACTTC. Its translation is CASSVALGAGYEQYF. The chain uses TRBV9 and TRBJ2-7; TRBD2 matches at 7 bases. This CDR3 region has 15 residues. V shed 0 bases, J shed 4 bases, and the junction held 7 bases outside the gene matches. The germline V gene encodes CDR1 SGDLS and CDR2 YYNGEE.

This chain uses TRBV15 with TRBJ1-3; the D is unclear. The CDR3 sequence is 17 residues long. V lost 4 bases, J lost 2 bases, and 18 bases lay in between. Germline CDR1 reads LNHNV; CDR2 reads YYDKDF (reference sequence). CDR3 bases: TGTGCCACCAGCAAAGAGGCAGGAGTCAGTCCTGGAAACACCATATATTTT. This gives the protein CATSKEAGVSPGNTIYF.

The V gene is TRBV7-9, the J gene TRBJ2-3; maybe TRBD2 (6 bases). The CDR3 loop spans 15 amino acids. Germline V gene data show CDR1 as SEHNR and CDR2 as FQNEAQ (reference sequence). Deletions cut 6 bases from V and 2 bases from J, with 15 bases between. The CDR3 spells CASRPKAGPTDTQYF. CDR3 bases: TGTGCCAGCAGACCCAAGGCGGGACCCACAGATACGCAGTATTTT.

The chain has TRBV7-2 and TRBJ2-3; unclear D gene. The germline gives CDR1 SGHTA, CDR2 FQGNSA. Trimming took 7 bases from V and 4 from J, leaving 15 bases between them. This CDR3 is 14 amino acids long. The chain's CDR3 is CASTRVHIPDTQYF. In DNA form, the CDR3 reads TGTGCCAGCACGAGAGTTCATATTCCAGATACGCAGTATTTT. The full variable domain, in which reference TRBV7-2 and TRBJ2-3 provide the parts outside the CDR3, is GAGVSQSPSNKVTEKGKDVELRCDPISGHTALYWYRQSLGQGLEFLIYFQGNSAPDKSGLPSDRFSAERTGGSVSTLTIQRTQQEDSAVYLCASTRVHIPDTQYFGPGTRLTVL.

The chain uses TRBV4-3 and TRBJ2-7; D ambiguous. There are 15 residues in the CDR3. From germline, CDR1 is LGHNA and CDR2 YSLEER. Trimming shortened V by 0 bases and J by 0 bases, and 9 bases separated the two germline ends. In DNA form, the CDR3 reads TGCGCCAGCAGCCAAGAGGCTACCATCTCCTACGAGCAGTACTTC. Its translation is CASSQEATISYEQYF.

This chain connects TRBV7-6 to TRBJ2-1, with a tentative D call TRBD1 (7 bases). V was pared by 5 bases and J by 6 bases, with 17 bases between. Per the germline V gene, CDR1 is SGHVS and CDR2 is FNYEAQ. This CDR3 region has 15 residues. CDR3 residues: CASSQGGPLGNEQFF. In nucleotides, the CDR3 is TGTGCCAGCAGCCAGGGGGGTCCCCTGGGCAATGAGCAGTTCTTC.

The V and J genes are TRBV7-6 and TRBJ2-6; 12 bases match TRBD2. Germline V CDR1 and CDR2: SGHVS, FNYEAQ. The V segment lost 5 bases and the J segment 0 bases; nucleotides outside the gene matches: 5. This CDR3 spans 18 amino acids. The chain's CDR3 is CASSDTSGRLSGANVLTF. The CDR3 DNA is TGTGCCAGCAGCGACACTAGCGGGAGGCTCTCTGGGGCCAACGTCCTGACTTTC.

CDR3 DNA sequence: TGCAGCGCTGAGGGACTAGTGAATGAGCAGTTCTTC. It codes for CSAEGLVNEQFF. The chain joins TRBV29-1 to TRBJ2-1, with TRBD2 matching 8 bases. Germline V gene data show CDR1 as SQVTM and CDR2 as ANQGSEA. The CDR3 covers 12 residues. Trimming took 7 bases from V and 7 from J; bases not matched to a gene: 6.

The chain employs TRBV13 and TRBJ1-5; D gene unclear. CDR1 and CDR2 from the germline V gene are PRHDT and FYEKMQ (reference sequence). This CDR3 is 14 amino acids long. The CDR3 sequence is CNSSLAGDGQPQHF. For the CDR3, the DNA is TGTAACAGCAGCTTAGCTGGGGATGGTCAGCCCCAGCATTTT.

The chain uses TRBV2 and TRBJ2-7; 11 bases are shared with TRBD2. Germline loops: CDR1 SNHLY, CDR2 FYNNEI. V lost 3 bases, J lost 7 bases, and 8 bases stayed unmatched. The CDR3 totals 15 residues. The CDR3 DNA follows: TGTGCCAGCAGTGAGGTAGCGGGAGGGCCGAGGGAGCAGTACTTC. It is translated as CASSEVAGGPREQYF.

This chain links TRBV27 with TRBJ1-1; 8 nucleotides align to TRBD1. This CDR3 comprises 14 residues. V lost 0 bases, J lost 7 bases, and 4 bases stayed unmatched. The germline V gene encodes CDR1 MNHEY and CDR2 SMNVEV (reference sequence). The CDR3 DNA reads TGTGCCAGCAGTTTATCTACAGGGGGGGGTGAAGCTTTCTTT. Translated, it gives CASSLSTGGGEAFF.

The genes are TRBV12-3 or TRBV12-4 and TRBJ1-2; weak D call: TRBD1 (5 bases). The CDR3 loop spans 13 amino acids. Trimming stripped 3 bases from V and 4 bases from J, with 9 bases between. CDR3 nucleotide sequence: TGTGCCAGCAGTTTTCCGGGGGGCTATGGCTACACCTTC. Translated: CASSFPGGYGYTF.

The genes are TRBV28 and TRBJ2-2, with 10 bases fitting TRBD2. This CDR3 contains 16 residues. Germline V gene lookup returns CDR1 MDHEN and CDR2 SYDVKM. Losses at the gene ends were 8 bases for V and 8 bases for J; bases not matched to a gene: 14. CDR3 coding DNA: TGTGCCAGCCGGCGGGGGACTAGCGCCATAGCGGGGGAGCTGTTTTTT. Translating gives CASRRGTSAIAGELFF.

Only a few counts were recorded for this clonotype. This chain joins TRBV19 and TRBJ2-1, with TRBD1 matching over 10 bases. The germline gives CDR1 LNHDA, CDR2 SQIVND (reference sequence). V gave up 6 bases and J gave up 4 bases; unmatched junction bases: 3. CDR3 length: 14 amino acids. The CDR3 DNA sequence: TGTGCCAGTAGCGGACAGGGGGTTTACAATGAGCAGTTCTTC. Protein product: CASSGQGVYNEQFF.

The CDR3 DNA reads as TGTGCCAGCAGTGAAGTGGTGACTTCGGTTTATGGCTACACCTTC. Protein: CASSEVVTSVYGYTF. V gene TRBV6-1 combines with J gene TRBJ1-2; the D is unclear. The germline CDR1 and CDR2 sequences are MNHNS and SASEGT. The V and J ends lost 1 base and 5 bases respectively, with 14 bases between them. This CDR3 contains 15 residues.

J is TRBJ2-3 and V is TRBV2, with 10 bases lining up with TRBD2. The CDR3 loop spans 15 amino acids. V dropped 0 bases and J dropped 9; count of bases not matched to a gene: 6. The germline CDR1 and CDR2 sequences are SNHLY and FYNNEI. CDR3 sequence (DNA): TGTGCCAGCAGTGAAGCGACCCTAGCGGGAGCAACGCAGTATTTT. Translation: CASSEATLAGATQYF.

There are a few counts of this clonotype. V is TRBV27 and J is TRBJ1-5, with D maybe TRBD1 (6 bases). The CDR3 is made up of 15 amino acids. Trimming stripped 3 bases from V and 2 bases from J, with 11 bases between. The germline gives CDR1 MNHEY, CDR2 SMNVEV (reference sequence). The CDR3 sequence: CASSLWGAGNQPQHF. CDR3 DNA sequence: TGTGCCAGCAGTTTGTGGGGGGCGGGCAATCAGCCCCAGCATTTT.

The chain has TRBV7-3 and TRBJ2-1; 10 nucleotides agree with TRBD2. In germline, CDR1 is SGHTA, CDR2 FQGTGA. V dropped 0 bases and J dropped 4; count of bases not matched to a gene: 6. The CDR3 covers 17 residues. The CDR3 DNA is TGTGCCAGCAGCTTAACCCTCATAGCGGGAGGTTACAATGAGCAGTTCTTC. Protein sequence: CASSLTLIAGGYNEQFF. The variable domain in full, with the rest retrieved from reference TRBV7-3 and TRBJ2-1, is GAGVSQTPSNKVTEKGKYVELRCDPISGHTALYWYRQSLGQGPEFLIYFQGTGAADDSGLPNDRFFAVRPEGSVSTLKIQRTERGDSAVYLCASSLTLIAGGYNEQFFGPGTRLTVL.

The rearrangement uses TRBV20-1 and TRBJ1-1, with a weak D call TRBD1 (5 bases). From germline, CDR1 is DFQATT and CDR2 SNEGSKA (reference sequence). This CDR3 has 11 residues. The V gene lost 6 bases and the J gene lost 13 bases, with 18 bases spanning the gap. The CDR3 sequence: CSALVGTLGFF. CDR3 sequence (DNA): TGCAGTGCCCTAGTTGGGACCCTGGGTTTCTTT.

The chain is built from TRBV19 and TRBJ2-5; D possibly corresponds to TRBD2 (7 bases). Trimming removed 5 bases at V and 3 bases at J, with 10 bases between. This CDR3 contains 13 residues. CDR1 and CDR2 (germline): LNHDA, SQIVND (reference sequence). The CDR3 here is CASSAGAEETQYF. CDR3 sequence (DNA): TGTGCCAGTAGTGCGGGGGCCGAAGAGACCCAGTACTTC.

The genes are TRBV15 and TRBJ2-1; 11 bases are shared with TRBD2. There are 16 residues in the CDR3. The J segment lost 13 bases and the V segment lost 1 base, leaving 12 bases of the junction unmatched. CDR1 is LNHNV, CDR2 YYDKDF, per germline (reference sequence). As DNA, the CDR3 is TGTGCCACCAGCAGAGGGGTACTAGCGGGAGTTAGGGAACAGTTCTTC. Translated, it gives CATSRGVLAGVREQFF.

The V gene is TRBV12-5, the J gene TRBJ1-2; TRBD1 is a possible D gene (6 bases). The CDR3 loop spans 13 amino acids. The V end lost 6 bases, the J end lost 8 bases, and 16 bases lay between the germline ends. Germline V lookup: CDR1 LGHNT, CDR2 FRNRAP. CDR3 sequence reads: CASGIDRPSGYTF. The CDR3 nucleotides are TGTGCTAGTGGGATAGACAGGCCAAGCGGCTACACCTTC.